One and the same sample provided the 23 T cell receptor beta chains below, sequenced in a study of response to subunit inactivated influenza vaccine. TCRdb re-derived calls from the RT-PCR reads in MiXCR, one entry per CDR3 protein. The sample lists 650,000 to 700,000 distinct CDR3 sequences, 15% to 18% occurring once. This specimen was PBMCs from blood, taken roughly 13 days after vaccination. The receptors shown here come from a middle-aged man who received an inactivated influenza vaccine.

The rearrangement joins TRBV7-9 to TRBJ2-7; 12 positions match TRBD2. From germline, CDR1 is SEHNR and CDR2 FQNEAQ (reference sequence). The CDR3 is made up of 17 amino acids. The trim removed 5 bases at V and 2 bases at J, leaving 10 bases unmatched. The CDR3, as DNA: TGTGCCAGCAGCGAAGGGCTGACTAGCGGGGGTACCTACGAGCAGTACTTC. Its protein is CASSEGLTSGGTYEQYF.

The rearrangement joins TRBV29-1 to TRBJ2-7; 9 bases line up with TRBD1. J gave up 6 bases and V 6 bases, and 9 bases lay outside the gene matches. Germline V CDR1 and CDR2: SQVTM, ANQGSEA. CDR3 size: 13 residues. The CDR3, as DNA: TGCAGCGTGGAGGGACAGGGCTTGGCCGAGCAGTACTTC. Protein: CSVEGQGLAEQYF.

The chain uses TRBV7-9 and TRBJ2-5; D is unclear. The CDR3 covers 15 residues. Per the germline V gene, CDR1 is SEHNR and CDR2 is FQNEAQ (reference sequence). V was shortened by 2 bases and J by 2 bases, with 12 bases between the two germline ends. Here the CDR3 reads CASSLPRAKQETQYF. CDR3 coding DNA: TGTGCCAGCAGCTTACCCCGGGCCAAACAAGAGACCCAGTACTTC.

The CDR3, as DNA: TGCAGTGCCGCGGGAGGTCCCAACAATGAGCAGTTCTTC. Translation gives CSAAGGPNNEQFF. The gene calls are TRBV20-1 and TRBJ2-1; 8 bases align to TRBD2. Germline CDR1 and CDR2: DFQATT and SNEGSKA (reference sequence). The CDR3 runs to 13 residues. J was trimmed by 5 bases and V by 6 bases; bases with no gene match: 6.

This clonotype was seen more than once but under ten times. The chain joins TRBV25-1 to TRBJ2-2, with D uncertain. The CDR3 runs 12 residues. V was trimmed by 2 bases and J by 6 bases, leaving 4 bases between them. Germline CDR1 MGHDK, CDR2 SYGVNS. The DNA for the CDR3 is TGTGCCAGCAGTGAAAGGGCCGGGGAGCTGTTTTTT. Translating it yields CASSERAGELFF.

The chain recombines TRBV11-2 with TRBJ2-2, with 11 bases aligning to TRBD1. The CDR3 totals 17 residues. After removal of 5 bases from V and 6 bases from J, the junction contained 11 bases not matched to a gene. CDR1 SGHAT and CDR2 FQNNGV come from the germline V gene. CDR3 DNA: TGTGCCAGCAGCCCCTATTTCGGGACAGGGGGATCCGGGGAGCTGTTTTTT. It is translated as CASSPYFGTGGSGELFF. Combining the CDR3 with reference TRBV11-2 and TRBJ2-2 gives the whole variable domain EAGVAQSPRYKIIEKRQSVAFWCNPISGHATLYWYQQILGQGPKLLIQFQNNGVVDDSQLPKDRFSAERLKGVDSTLKIQPAKLEDSAVYLCASSPYFGTGGSGELFFGEGSRLTVL.

The table lists this clonotype with many counts. The chain is built from TRBV24-1 and TRBJ2-3; D gene unclear. V lost 0 bases to trimming and J lost 1 base, with 10 bases between them. Germline CDR1 KGHDR, CDR2 SFDVKD. The length of the CDR3 is 16 residues. CDR3 sequence reads: CATSDLSRPGTDTQYF. The DNA for the CDR3 is TGTGCCACCAGTGATTTGTCACGGCCGGGCACAGATACGCAGTATTTT.

This clonotype was recorded at least ten times. The chain's CDR3 is CSAFGDGPGELFF. CDR3 DNA: TGCAGTGCCTTCGGGGACGGGCCCGGGGAGCTGTTTTTT. This chain joins TRBV20-1 and TRBJ2-2; D is possibly TRBD1 or TRBD2 (5 bases each). The CDR3 is 13 amino acids. Looked up from germline, CDR1 is DFQATT and CDR2 is SNEGSKA (reference sequence). The V end was cut by 6 bases, the J end by 6 bases, with 14 bases between.

This clonotype was seen a handful of times. This chain links TRBV12-3 or TRBV12-4 with TRBJ2-3; D is possibly TRBD1 (5 bases). V lost 3 bases to trimming and J lost 3 bases, with 16 bases between them. This CDR3 is built from 16 residues. CDR3 amino acids: CASSFGIGVDTDTQYF. For the CDR3, the DNA is TGTGCCAGCAGTTTCGGCATAGGGGTGGATACAGATACGCAGTATTTT.

This clonotype has a handful of counts. This chain uses TRBV20-1 with TRBJ2-3; TRBD2 aligns across 9 bases. Germline CDR1 reads DFQATT; CDR2 reads SNEGSKA (reference sequence). The CDR3 sequence is 14 residues long. Trimming removed 6 bases from V and 4 bases from J; junction bases left unmatched: 8. CDR3 amino acids: CSAQREAVADTQYF. In DNA, the CDR3 is TGCAGTGCCCAGCGGGAGGCAGTGGCAGATACGCAGTATTTT.

The gene calls are TRBV24-1 and TRBJ2-7; possibly TRBD1 for D (5 bases). This CDR3 is built from 14 residues. The V gene lost 4 bases and the J gene lost 7 bases, with 16 bases spanning the gap. The germline V gene encodes CDR1 KGHDR and CDR2 SFDVKD. The CDR3 loop is CATSEAGPRLEQYF. The CDR3 DNA reads as TGTGCCACCAGTGAGGCAGGGCCTCGTCTTGAGCAGTACTTC.

The chain joins TRBV11-2 to TRBJ2-7; 7 nucleotides line up with TRBD1. Germline assignment: CDR1 SGHAT and CDR2 FQNNGV. The CDR3 is 14 amino acids. Trimming at V came to 6 bases and at J to 0 bases, leaving 5 bases not matched to a gene. This CDR3 reads CASRYRGSSYEQYF. The CDR3 DNA sequence: TGTGCCAGCAGATACAGGGGCAGCTCCTACGAGCAGTACTTC.

The chain links TRBV20-1 to TRBJ2-5; no firm D call. This CDR3 has 13 residues. Germline V lookup: CDR1 DFQATT, CDR2 SNEGSKA (reference sequence). V gave up 3 bases and J gave up 5 bases, with 13 bases separating them. CDR3 coding DNA: TGCAGTGCTAGCGGGTCACCACGGGAGACCCAGTACTTC. It yields the protein CSASGSPRETQYF.

The CDR3 reads CSASDGVSGYTF. The CDR3 DNA is TGCAGTGCAAGCGACGGTGTGAGTGGCTACACCTTC. The rearrangement links TRBV20-1 to TRBJ1-2; no firm D call. With 6 bases removed from V and 7 bases from J, the gap between germline ends came to 15 bases. Germline CDR1 DFQATT, CDR2 SNEGSKA (reference sequence). CDR3 size: 12 residues.

This clonotype was seen a single time. The chain carries TRBV20-1 and TRBJ2-1; D possibly uses TRBD1 or TRBD2 (5 bases each). CDR1 and CDR2 (germline): DFQATT, SNEGSKA (reference sequence). Trimming removed 5 bases at V and 3 bases at J, with 20 bases between. The CDR3 length is 16 residues. The CDR3 DNA follows: TGCAGTGCTCCACAATTCAAGGGGCGGGTCTACAATGAGCAGTTCTTC. This translates into CSAPQFKGRVYNEQFF.

The rearrangement links TRBV7-2 to TRBJ1-1; the match to TRBD1 covers 7 bases. V was pared by 6 bases and J by 4 bases, with 5 bases of the junction left unmatched. Germline CDR1 is SGHTA and CDR2 is FQGNSA. The CDR3 extends over 13 amino acids. CDR3 residues: CASSRQGPTEAFF. CDR3 DNA: TGTGCCAGCAGTCGACAGGGTCCCACTGAAGCTTTCTTT.

This clonotype appeared a few times. The genes are TRBV4-1 and TRBJ2-1; 8 bases align to TRBD2. CDR1 is MGHRA and CDR2 is YSYEKL in the germline V gene. The V segment lost 0 bases and the J segment 0 bases; nucleotides outside the gene matches: 7. The CDR3 is made up of 18 amino acids. DNA of the CDR3: TGCGCCAGCAGCCAAGACCAGAGCGGGACTAGCTCCTACAATGAGCAGTTCTTC. Protein product: CASSQDQSGTSSYNEQFF.

The chain combines TRBV5-8 with TRBJ2-6; the match to TRBD1 covers 8 bases. Trimming at V came to 4 bases and at J to 0 bases, leaving 3 bases not matched to a gene. This CDR3 has 16 residues. From germline, CDR1 is SGHTS and CDR2 YDEGEE. The CDR3 DNA reads TGTGCCAGCAGCACAGGGGGTGGCTCTGGGGCCAACGTCCTGACTTTC. Translated, it gives CASSTGGGSGANVLTF.

This chain uses TRBV10-3 with TRBJ2-7; 7 bases line up with TRBD2. CDR1 ENHRY and CDR2 SYGVKD come from the germline V gene. The CDR3 runs 15 residues. V shed 5 bases, J shed 0 bases, and the junction held 7 bases outside the gene matches. CDR3 sequence (DNA): TGTGCCATCAGTCCCCGGACGGGAGGCTCCTACGAGCAGTACTTC. Translating it yields CAISPRTGGSYEQYF.

V gene TRBV3-1 combines with J gene TRBJ2-3; D remains unclear. Trimming took off 1 base at V and 0 bases at J, with 5 bases between the two ends. The CDR3 runs 14 residues. Per the germline V gene, CDR1 is LGHDT and CDR2 is YNNKEL (reference sequence). The CDR3, as DNA: TGTGCCAGCAGCCAAGCCGAAAGCACAGATACGCAGTATTTT. This encodes CASSQAESTDTQYF.

V usage is TRBV9 and J usage is TRBJ1-3, with a weak D call TRBD1 (5 bases). Trimming left V 4 bases short and J 0 bases short, with 14 bases between. This CDR3 spans 16 amino acids. Per the germline V gene, CDR1 is SGDLS and CDR2 is YYNGEE. The chain's CDR3 is CASSIQWGVSGNTIYF. The CDR3 DNA sequence: TGTGCCAGCAGCATCCAGTGGGGGGTCTCTGGAAACACCATATATTTT.

This clonotype was seen only a few times. The chain employs TRBV20-1 and TRBJ1-1; tentative D call: TRBD1 (6 bases). V was trimmed by 0 bases and J by 6 bases, leaving 14 bases between them. The CDR3 contains 14 residues. Germline V gives CDR1 DFQATT, CDR2 SNEGSKA (reference sequence). For the CDR3, the DNA is TGCAGTGCTAGAGAACCGGGACAAGGACCTGAAGCTTTCTTT. This translates into CSAREPGQGPEAFF.

This clonotype came up a few times. The gene calls are TRBV5-1 and TRBJ2-3, with D possibly being TRBD1 (5 bases). In germline, CDR1 is SGHRS, CDR2 YFSETQ. With 0 bases removed from V and 0 bases from J, the gap between germline ends came to 8 bases. The CDR3 loop spans 15 amino acids. The CDR3 protein is CASSLAGKSTDTQYF. In nucleotides, the CDR3 is TGCGCCAGCAGCTTGGCAGGGAAGAGCACAGATACGCAGTATTTT.